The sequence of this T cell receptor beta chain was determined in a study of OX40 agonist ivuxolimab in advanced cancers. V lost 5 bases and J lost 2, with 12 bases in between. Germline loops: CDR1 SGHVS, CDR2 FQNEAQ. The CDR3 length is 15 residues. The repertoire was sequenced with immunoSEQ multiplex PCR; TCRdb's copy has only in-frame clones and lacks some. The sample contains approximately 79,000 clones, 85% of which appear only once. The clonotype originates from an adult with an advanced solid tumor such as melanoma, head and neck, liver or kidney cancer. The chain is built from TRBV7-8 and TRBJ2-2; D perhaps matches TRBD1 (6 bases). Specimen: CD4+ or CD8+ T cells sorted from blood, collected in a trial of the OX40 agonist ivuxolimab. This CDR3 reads CASSLRDKNTGELFF. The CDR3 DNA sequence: TGTGCCAGCAGCCTCCGGGACAAAAACACCGGGGAGCTGTTTTTT.